Listed here is a single T cell receptor (beta chain). Its antigen is still unknown. CDR1 and CDR2 from the germline V gene are MNHEY and SVGAGI. V dropped 0 bases and J dropped 0 bases, with 6 bases sitting between them. This CDR3 region has 14 residues. The source of the sample is a study of neoadjuvant anti-PD-1 for oral cavity cancer. Whole-study findings and limits: With three patients per group, TCR findings need larger cohorts.

Assay used: immunoSEQ multiplex PCR; TCRdb lists only in-frame clones, some missing. The data show over 10,000 clones, roughly 60% seen once. The sample in question was tumor tissue, obtained before nivolumab (anti-PD-1) treatment. This sequence was found in a person between 40 and 85 years old with oral cavity squamous cell carcinoma. V is TRBV6-5 and J is TRBJ2-7; a possible D gene is TRBD2 (5 bases). DNA for the CDR3: TGTGCCAGCAGTTACTCGCGGGTCTCCTACGAGCAGTACTTC. Protein product: CASSYSRVSYEQYF.